Below are 4 T cell receptor beta chains sequenced from a single sample in a study of shared clonotypes between healthy human individuals. Generated by immunoSEQ multiplex PCR, the TCRdb table keeps only in-frame clones and is missing some. The table has 400,000 to 600,000 clones, about 85% seen once. The specimen sequenced was PBMCs. These receptors were collected from a woman between 40 and 50 years old in good health. Some clones in this sample may be carry-over from other donors' samples.

The chain links TRBV6-1 to TRBJ2-3; tentatively, D is TRBD1 (6 bases). Germline V gene lookup returns CDR1 MNHNS and CDR2 SASEGT. The CDR3 runs to 14 residues. Trimming took 3 bases from V and 4 from J, leaving 11 bases between them. The CDR3 loop is CASSEVEGADTQYF. The CDR3 DNA reads as TGTGCCAGCAGTGAGGTAGAGGGGGCAGATACGCAGTATTTT.

Of note for this clone: The identical CDR3 is also encoded by other nucleotide sequences in the sample. The CDR3 protein is CASSPGLAGYEQYF. In DNA form, the CDR3 reads TGTGCCAGCAGCCCGGGACTAGCGGGGTACGAGCAGTACTTC. V usage is TRBV5-6 and J usage is TRBJ2-7; TRBD2 matches at 13 bases. The CDR3 totals 14 residues. V gave up 4 bases and J gave up 4 bases; unmatched junction bases: 2. Germline assignment: CDR1 SGHDT and CDR2 YYEEEE.

This clone showed up just once. V usage is TRBV21-1 and J usage is TRBJ2-7; no DNA check was done on the table's D call, TRBD1. TRBV21-1 is given as a pseudogene. The CDR3 runs to 14 residues. The CDR3: CASRGPDRGYEQYF. The CDR3 DNA sequence: TGTGCCAGCAGGGGACCGGACAGGGGCTACGAGCAGTACTTC.

This chain connects TRBV2 to TRBJ2-3; 7 positions agree with TRBD1. V shed 6 bases, J shed 7 bases, and the junction held 7 bases outside the gene matches. This CDR3 is built from 13 residues. CDR1 is SNHLY and CDR2 is FYNNEI in the germline V gene. DNA for the CDR3: TGTGCCAGCAGACAGGGGCTGTTGAATACGCAGTATTTT. As protein: CASRQGLLNTQYF.